What follows are 28 T cell receptor beta chains derived from one specimen sequenced in a study of molecular identifiers for immune sequencing clone quantification. TCRdb reanalysed the PCR reads using MiXCR and keeps one entry per CDR3 protein. The sample has around 460,000 distinct CDR3 sequences; roughly 24% are singletons. Sample: naive CD8+ T cells from blood, with Jurkat cell RNA spiked in. Subset described: FACS-sorted CD8+CD4-CCR7+CD45RA+ naive T cells. The receptors come from a human donor in good health. Some libraries in this study had Jurkat cell RNA spiked in.

This clonotype has at least ten counts. The chain joins TRBV6-5 to TRBJ2-1; D might be TRBD1 or TRBD2, each matching 5 bases. V was pared by 2 bases and J by 0 bases, with 8 bases between. From germline, CDR1 is MNHEY and CDR2 SVGAGI. The CDR3 runs 15 residues. Here the CDR3 reads CASSYGTSSYNEQFF. The CDR3 region has the DNA TGTGCCAGCAGTTACGGGACGAGCTCCTACAATGAGCAGTTCTTC.

This rearrangement joins TRBV6-2 or TRBV6-3 to TRBJ1-5, with D possibly being TRBD1 (5 bases). CDR3 length: 15 amino acids. Deletions cut 7 bases from V and 0 bases from J, with 13 bases between. The V gene's germline CDR1 is MNHEY and CDR2 SVGEGT. The CDR3 DNA sequence: TGTGCCAGCAATAAGGAGGGGCATAGCAATCAGCCCCAGCATTTT. Protein product: CASNKEGHSNQPQHF.

This chain joins TRBV5-1 and TRBJ2-7, with 7 bases aligning to TRBD1. CDR3 size: 14 residues. The germline gives CDR1 SGHRS, CDR2 YFSETQ. V lost 2 bases to trimming and J lost 3 bases; unmatched junction nucleotides: 5. Here the CDR3 reads CASSFVQGDYEQYF. The DNA for the CDR3 is TGCGCCAGCAGCTTTGTCCAGGGGGACTACGAGCAGTACTTC.

This chain joins TRBV19 and TRBJ2-7, with 11 nucleotides matching TRBD1. This CDR3 contains 15 residues. The germline V gene has CDR1 LNHDA and CDR2 SQIVND (reference sequence). Trimming at V came to 5 bases and at J to 9 bases, leaving 12 bases not matched to a gene. The CDR3 loop is CASSVGTGGASAQYF. DNA of the CDR3: TGTGCCAGTAGTGTCGGGACAGGGGGGGCCTCCGCGCAGTACTTC.

This clonotype showed up just a few times. The chain links TRBV6-2 or TRBV6-3 to TRBJ1-3, with D hard to call. In germline, CDR1 is MNHEY, CDR2 SVGEGT. The CDR3 has 11 amino acids. V dropped 7 bases and J dropped 4 bases, with 5 bases sitting between them. The CDR3 loop is CASTAGNTIYF. DNA of the CDR3: TGTGCCAGCACCGCGGGAAACACCATATATTTT.

This clonotype appeared many times. The chain joins TRBV20-1 to TRBJ2-5, with D tentatively TRBD2 (7 bases). There are 18 residues in the CDR3. V was shortened by 7 bases and J by 1 base, with 28 bases between the two germline ends. Germline lookup yields CDR1 DFQATT and CDR2 SNEGSKA (reference sequence). The CDR3 nucleotides are TGCAGTGGAGGGGGAGCGGGGACTTTTTACCCCTCCCAAGAGACCCAGTACTTC. Its translation: CSGGGAGTFYPSQETQYF.

With respect to this clonotype: Because the CDR3 is missing its conserved closing phenylalanine or tryptophan, this is likely a read error. The DNA for the CDR3 is TGTGCCAGCAGCCAAGGACTAGGCGGTACAGATACGCAGTATATT. Translated, it gives CASSQGLGGTDTQYI. This rearrangement joins TRBV5-3 to TRBJ2-3, with 7 bases aligning to TRBD2. TRBV5-3 is labeled an ORF, and its function is uncertain. This CDR3 is 15 amino acids long. J was trimmed by 3 bases and V by 8 bases; bases with no gene match: 12.

Comment on this clonotype: A much more abundant neighbour one base away suggests this may be a read error. The chain has TRBV5-1 and TRBJ2-3; no reliable D call. In germline, CDR1 is SGHRS, CDR2 YFSETQ. There are 16 residues in the CDR3. Written as DNA, the CDR3 is TGCGCCAGCAGCTTGGTCCCCGGGTTGGGCACAGATACGAAGTATTTT. It translates to CASSLVPGLGTDTKYF.

The chain couples TRBV4-1 to TRBJ2-3; 8 positions match TRBD2. The CDR3 totals 16 residues. The germline V gene has CDR1 MGHRA and CDR2 YSYEKL. V trimming: 0 bases; J trimming: 2 bases; junction bases outside the gene matches: 4. The CDR3 reads CASSQDGAGATDTQYF. The CDR3 region has the DNA TGCGCCAGCAGCCAAGATGGAGCGGGAGCCACAGATACGCAGTATTTT.

The rearrangement joins TRBV25-1 to TRBJ2-2; D possibly corresponds to TRBD1 (6 bases). This CDR3 is built from 14 residues. The V and J ends lost 6 bases and 4 bases respectively, with 12 bases between them. The germline V gene encodes CDR1 MGHDK and CDR2 SYGVNS. The CDR3 here is CASRITGLTGELFF. The CDR3 coding sequence is TGTGCCAGCAGGATTACAGGGCTCACCGGGGAGCTGTTTTTT.

The chain employs TRBV7-6 and TRBJ2-7; no firm D call. The CDR3 has 14 residues. Deletions cut 1 base from V and 3 bases from J, with 10 bases between. CDR1 and CDR2 (germline): SGHVS, FNYEAQ. In nucleotides, the CDR3 is TGTGCCAGCAGCTTAGGTCTCGGTTTCTACGAGCAGTACTTC. Amino acids: CASSLGLGFYEQYF.

The chain uses TRBV6-5 and TRBJ2-3; 14 positions agree with TRBD2. Germline V lookup: CDR1 MNHEY, CDR2 SVGAGI. CDR3 length: 18 residues. Trimming at V came to 5 bases and at J to 2 bases, leaving 9 bases not matched to a gene. For the CDR3, the DNA is TGTGCCAGCAGTCAAGGGACTAGCGGGAGAATAGACACAGATACGCAGTATTTT. It encodes CASSQGTSGRIDTDTQYF.

The chain joins TRBV2 to TRBJ1-1, with D tentatively TRBD1 (6 bases). From germline, CDR1 is SNHLY and CDR2 FYNNEI. This CDR3 has 15 residues. V lost 6 bases to trimming and J lost 4 bases, with 18 bases between them. CDR3 DNA: TGTGCCAGCAGAGGCGCGGACAGAACCGGCACTGAAGCTTTCTTT. This sequence encodes CASRGADRTGTEAFF.

This clonotype appeared once. The junction departs from the called germline gene at one end, perhaps through a read error. V usage is TRBV6-2 or TRBV6-3 and J usage is TRBJ2-6; TRBD1 aligns across 7 bases. The CDR3 is 17 residues long. The germline V gene has CDR1 MNHEY and CDR2 SVGEGT. The CDR3 sequence: CASLSGTVPSGANALTF. Written as DNA, the CDR3 is TGTGCCAGCCTCTCTGGGACAGTCCCCTCTGGGGCCAACGCCCTGACTTTC.

J is TRBJ1-6 and V is TRBV7-9; unclear D gene. V was pared by 4 bases and J by 9 bases, with 13 bases between. The germline gives CDR1 SEHNR, CDR2 FQNEAQ (reference sequence). This CDR3 spans 14 amino acids. CDR3 in DNA: TGTGCCAGCAGCTATGGGAACCTTGGTTCACCCCTCCACTTT. This gives the protein CASSYGNLGSPLHF.

This chain joins TRBV7-9 and TRBJ2-1, with no clear D. Germline CDR1 reads SEHNR; CDR2 reads FQNEAQ (reference sequence). This CDR3 spans 11 amino acids. Trimming removed 5 bases from V and 9 bases from J, with 8 bases in between. The CDR3 bases are TGTGCCAGCAGCGGACGCGTTGAGCAGTTCTTC. As protein: CASSGRVEQFF. Full variable domain (rest looked up from reference TRBV7-9 and TRBJ2-1): DTGVSQNPRHKITKRGQNVTFRCDPISEHNRLYWYRQTLGQGPEFLTYFQNEAQLEKSRLLSDRFSAERPKGSFSTLEIQRTEQGDSAMYLCASSGRVEQFFGPGTRLTVL.

About this clonotype itself: This may be a read error, as it is one base from a much larger clone. The chain is built from TRBV19 and TRBJ1-1, with 7 positions matching TRBD1. This CDR3 spans 14 amino acids. After removal of 7 bases from V and 3 bases from J, the junction contained 8 bases not matched to a gene. Germline V gives CDR1 LNHDA, CDR2 SQIVND (reference sequence). The CDR3 here is CASTPGRGDTEAFF. The CDR3, as DNA: TGTGCCAGTACCCCCGGCAGGGGGGACACTGAAGCTTTCTTT. Full variable domain (missing parts from reference TRBV19 and TRBJ1-1): DGGITQSPKYLFRKEGQNVTLSCEQNLNHDAMYWYRQDPGQGLRLIYYSQIVNDFQKGDIAEGYSVSREKKESFPLTVTSAQKNPTAFYLCASTPGRGDTEAFFGQGTRLTVV.

V usage is TRBV21-1 and J usage is TRBJ2-7. TRBV21-1 is termed a pseudogene. This CDR3 spans 12 amino acids. Written as DNA, the CDR3 is TGTGCCAGCAGCAAAGAGGCCTACGAGCAGTACTTC. It is translated as CASSKEAYEQYF.

This clonotype was detected many times. The chain carries TRBV12-3 or TRBV12-4 and TRBJ1-1; no firm D call. V lost 6 bases and J 3 bases, leaving 11 bases between the germline ends. This CDR3 spans 13 amino acids. The CDR3 loop is CASSLSGYTEAFF. CDR3 in DNA: TGTGCCAGCAGCTTGTCGGGATACACTGAAGCTTTCTTT.

The chain employs TRBV27 and TRBJ2-7; D is possibly TRBD2 (5 bases). The CDR3 is 12 amino acids. V lost 6 bases and J lost 6, with 12 bases in between. The germline CDR1 and CDR2 sequences are MNHEY and SMNVEV (reference sequence). The CDR3 is CASSPGGFEQYF. CDR3 in DNA: TGTGCCAGCAGCCCCGGCGGGTTCGAGCAGTACTTC.

The rearrangement joins TRBV9 to TRBJ2-1; 9 nucleotides align to TRBD1. The germline V gene has CDR1 SGDLS and CDR2 YYNGEE. This CDR3 is 18 amino acids long. V lost 2 bases, J lost 3 bases, and 12 bases stayed unmatched. This CDR3 is CASSVDRGGRDFYNEQFF. DNA of the CDR3: TGTGCCAGCAGCGTGGACAGGGGTGGACGAGATTTCTACAATGAGCAGTTCTTC.

V gene TRBV27 combines with J gene TRBJ2-3; 8 bases are a match to TRBD1. V lost 5 bases to trimming and J lost 11 bases; unmatched junction nucleotides: 3. Germline V gene data show CDR1 as MNHEY and CDR2 as SMNVEV (reference sequence). CDR3 size: 11 residues. CDR3 sequence: CASSHGTGQYF. The CDR3 DNA reads as TGTGCCAGCAGTCATGGGACAGGGCAGTATTTT.

CDR3 sequence reads: CASSPARGDTPSYEQYF. CDR3 bases: TGTGCCAGCAGTCCCGCCAGAGGGGACACCCCATCGTACGAGCAGTACTTC. The genes are TRBV28 and TRBJ2-7; D perhaps matches TRBD1 (6 bases). V was cut by 5 bases and J by 4 bases, with 24 bases left in between. The germline gives CDR1 MDHEN, CDR2 SYDVKM. This CDR3 region has 17 residues.

The J gene is TRBJ1-1, the V gene TRBV4-2; D not resolved. The length of the CDR3 is 14 residues. The germline V and J ends were trimmed by 1 base and 0 bases, with 6 bases remaining between them. Germline V lookup: CDR1 LGHNA, CDR2 YNFKEQ. This CDR3 is CASSQGQVNTEAFF. CDR3 bases: TGTGCCAGCAGCCAAGGTCAGGTGAACACTGAAGCTTTCTTT.

This clonotype was observed a few times. This sequence may be a read error, since a much larger clone differs from it by one base. This rearrangement joins TRBV7-2 to TRBJ2-5; the D gene is possibly TRBD1 (5 bases). V lost 5 bases to trimming and J lost 2 bases, with 12 bases between them. Germline V CDR1 and CDR2: SGHTA, FQGNSA. The CDR3 is 14 residues long. CDR3 loop: CASSPRARQETQYF. CDR3 nucleotides: TGTGCCAGCAGCCCCAGGGCCCGACAAGAGACCCAGTACTTC.

This clonotype was detected only a few times. The V gene is TRBV4-3, the J gene TRBJ2-7; 11 nucleotides line up with TRBD2. CDR1 is LGHNA and CDR2 is YSLEER in the germline V gene. The CDR3 is 18 residues long. V gave up 0 bases and J gave up 3 bases; unmatched junction bases: 10. CDR3 DNA sequence: TGCGCCAGCAGCCAAGATCATTCAGGGACTAGCGGATACTACGAGCAGTACTTC. It encodes CASSQDHSGTSGYYEQYF.

This clonotype was observed a handful of times. V and J are TRBV19 and TRBJ1-1; maybe TRBD1 (5 bases). The V and J ends lost 3 bases and 0 bases respectively, with 8 bases between them. Germline CDR1 is LNHDA and CDR2 is SQIVND (reference sequence). The CDR3 loop spans 14 amino acids. This chain's CDR3 is CASSMGRLNTEAFF. As DNA, the CDR3 is TGTGCCAGTAGTATGGGACGGTTGAACACTGAAGCTTTCTTT.

Turning to this clonotype: A much larger clone lies one base from this, so it may be a read error. As DNA, the CDR3 is TGTGCCAACAGCTACGATGACAATAGCAATCAGCCCCAGCATTTT. This encodes CANSYDDNSNQPQHF. This sequence joins TRBV7-2 and TRBJ1-5; D unresolved. Looked up from germline, CDR1 is SGHTA and CDR2 is FQGNSA. The CDR3 is 15 residues long.